These 10 T cell receptor beta chains were sequenced from one sample in a study of chemoradiotherapy in HPV16-positive cancers. The data were produced by immunoSEQ multiplex PCR, yet TCRdb's version contains in-frame clones alone and is incomplete. The profile shows roughly 19,000 clones, roughly 86% of them singletons. This sample comprised blood, obtained from a patient who underwent chemoradiotherapy. The receptor source for this set is a human donor with HPV-associated anogenital cancer.

The gene calls are TRBV5-1 and TRBJ1-4, with 10 nucleotides matching TRBD1. The J segment lost 5 bases and the V segment lost 2 bases, leaving 12 bases of the junction unmatched. The CDR3 covers 18 residues. The V gene's germline CDR1 is SGHRS and CDR2 YFSETQ. The CDR3, as DNA: TGCGCCAGCAGCTTATTGGGACAGGGGTTTTCTCAGAATGAAAAACTGTTTTTT. This codes for CASSLLGQGFSQNEKLFF.

The chain couples TRBV6-6 to TRBJ1-1; no firm D call. Germline V gene data show CDR1 as MNHNY and CDR2 as SVGAGI (reference sequence). Trimming removed 8 bases at V and 0 bases at J, with 10 bases between. The CDR3 runs to 13 residues. The DNA for the CDR3 is TGTGCCAGCCGCTGGGTGATGAACACTGAAGCTTTCTTT. It specifies CASRWVMNTEAFF.

This chain connects TRBV7-3 to TRBJ2-2, with D perhaps matching TRBD2 (6 bases). The CDR3 has 14 residues. V dropped 3 bases and J dropped 7 bases, with 12 bases sitting between them. Germline CDR1 reads SGHTA; CDR2 reads FQGTGA. The CDR3 sequence is CASSLKSGVGELFF. The CDR3 DNA reads TGTGCCAGCAGCTTGAAGTCGGGGGTCGGGGAGCTGTTTTTT.

The rearrangement uses TRBV6-6 and TRBJ2-5, with 10 bases matching TRBD1. This CDR3 is 15 amino acids long. V was clipped by 2 bases and J by 5 bases; unmatched bases: 5. Germline V gene lookup returns CDR1 MNHNY and CDR2 SVGAGI (reference sequence). Here the CDR3 reads CASSYTGQGIETQYF. CDR3 sequence (DNA): TGTGCCAGCAGTTACACGGGACAGGGGATTGAGACCCAGTACTTC.

The V gene is TRBV6-6, the J gene TRBJ2-4; the D is unclear. This CDR3 has 12 amino acids. The V and J ends lost 4 bases and 8 bases respectively, with 9 bases between them. CDR1 is MNHNY, CDR2 SVGAGI, per germline (reference sequence). The chain's CDR3 is CASSFPVDIQYF. CDR3 nucleotide sequence: TGTGCCAGCAGTTTCCCAGTGGACATTCAGTACTTC.

The CDR3 here is CASSLIDRTQYF. The CDR3 bases are TGTGCCAGCAGCTTAATTGATCGTACGCAGTATTTT. The rearrangement uses TRBV11-1 and TRBJ2-3; D remains ambiguous. CDR1 and CDR2 (germline): SGHAT, FQDESV (reference sequence). This CDR3 comprises 12 residues. The V end was cut by 2 bases, the J end by 8 bases, with 8 bases between.

This chain joins TRBV25-1 and TRBJ1-3; D is ambiguous. The germline V and J ends were trimmed by 1 base and 4 bases, with 8 bases remaining between them. Germline V gives CDR1 MGHDK, CDR2 SYGVNS. This CDR3 is 14 amino acids long. The CDR3 sequence is CASSEWESGNTIYF. DNA of the CDR3: TGTGCCAGCAGTGAATGGGAGTCGGGAAACACCATATATTTT.

This chain joins TRBV11-2 and TRBJ2-5; TRBD1 agrees at 9 bases. Germline V gene data show CDR1 as SGHAT and CDR2 as FQNNGV. The CDR3 contains 16 residues. V was clipped by 7 bases and J by 1 base; unmatched bases: 10. The CDR3 DNA reads TGTGCCAGCACCCCACAGGGGGCGATCTCCCAAGAGACCCAGTACTTC. This codes for CASTPQGAISQETQYF.

In this sample, this clone turned up once. The rearrangement links TRBV5-8 to TRBJ1-5; D is unresolved. Germline assignment: CDR1 SGHTS and CDR2 YDEGEE. V gave up 3 bases and J gave up 4 bases, with 8 bases separating them. The CDR3 sequence is 13 residues long. DNA of the CDR3: TGTGCCAGCAGCTCAAACGGGAATCAGCCCCAGCATTTT. This codes for CASSSNGNQPQHF.

J is TRBJ1-5 and V is TRBV5-1, with 10 nucleotides matching TRBD1. With 5 bases clipped from V and 6 bases from J, the junction kept 8 bases outside the gene matches. Germline CDR1 and CDR2: SGHRS and YFSETQ. The CDR3 runs to 15 residues. CDR3 in DNA: TGCGCCAGCAGTCCTGACGGGACAGGGGTTCAGCCCCAGCATTTT. Translated: CASSPDGTGVQPQHF.